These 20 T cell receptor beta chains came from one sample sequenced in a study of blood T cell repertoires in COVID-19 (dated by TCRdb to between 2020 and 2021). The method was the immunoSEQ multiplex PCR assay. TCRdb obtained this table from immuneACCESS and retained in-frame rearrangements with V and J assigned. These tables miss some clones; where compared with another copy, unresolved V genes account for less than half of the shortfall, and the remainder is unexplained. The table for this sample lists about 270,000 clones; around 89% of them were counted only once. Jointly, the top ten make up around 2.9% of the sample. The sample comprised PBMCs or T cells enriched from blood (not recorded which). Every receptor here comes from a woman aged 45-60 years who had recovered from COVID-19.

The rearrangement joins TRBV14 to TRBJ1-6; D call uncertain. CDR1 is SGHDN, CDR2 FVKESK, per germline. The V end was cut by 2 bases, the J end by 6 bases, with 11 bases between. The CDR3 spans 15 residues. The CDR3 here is CASSQNLPGNSPLHF. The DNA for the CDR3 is TGTGCCAGCAGCCAAAATCTCCCGGGTAATTCACCCCTCCACTTT.

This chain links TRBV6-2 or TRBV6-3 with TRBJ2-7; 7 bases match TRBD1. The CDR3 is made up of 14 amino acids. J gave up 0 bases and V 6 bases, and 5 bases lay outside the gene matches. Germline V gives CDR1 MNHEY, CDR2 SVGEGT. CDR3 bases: TGTGCCAGCAGCTCCGGGACAGCCTCCTACGAGCAGTACTTC. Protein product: CASSSGTASYEQYF.

The CDR3 DNA is TGTGCCAGCTCACCACCGACAGGGCCTAACTATGGCTACACCTTC. It specifies CASSPPTGPNYGYTF. The gene calls are TRBV18 and TRBJ1-2; TRBD1 aligns across 7 bases. The trim removed 0 bases at V and 0 bases at J, leaving 1 base unmatched. The CDR3 consists of 15 residues. Germline assignment: CDR1 KGHSH and CDR2 LQKENI.

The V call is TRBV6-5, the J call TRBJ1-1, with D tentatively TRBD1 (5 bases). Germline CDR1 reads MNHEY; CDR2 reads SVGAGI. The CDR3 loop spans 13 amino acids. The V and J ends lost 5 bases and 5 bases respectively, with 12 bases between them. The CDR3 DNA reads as TGTGCCAGCAGTAACGCGGGGGGGACTGAAGCTTTCTTT. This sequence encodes CASSNAGGTEAFF.

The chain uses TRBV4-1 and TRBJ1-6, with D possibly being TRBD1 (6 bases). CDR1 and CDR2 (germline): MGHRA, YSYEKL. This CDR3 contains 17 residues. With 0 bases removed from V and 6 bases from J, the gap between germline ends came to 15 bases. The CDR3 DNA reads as TGCGCCAGCAGCCAAGAAGGTTTCGGACAGAGTAATTCACCCCTCCACTTT. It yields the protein CASSQEGFGQSNSPLHF.

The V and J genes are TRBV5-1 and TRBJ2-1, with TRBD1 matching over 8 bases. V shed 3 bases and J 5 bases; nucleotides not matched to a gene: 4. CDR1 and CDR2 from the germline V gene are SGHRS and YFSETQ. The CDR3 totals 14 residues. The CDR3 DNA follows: TGCGCCAGCAGCTCCGGGACAGGAAACAATGAGCAGTTCTTC. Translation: CASSSGTGNNEQFF.

CDR3 amino acids: CATSGTDTQYF. For the CDR3, the DNA is TGTGCCACCAGCGGTACAGATACGCAGTATTTT. The chain carries TRBV24-1 and TRBJ2-3; D gene ambiguous. Germline CDR1 and CDR2: KGHDR and SFDVKD. V lost 7 bases and J lost 3, with 4 bases in between. The CDR3 spans 11 residues.

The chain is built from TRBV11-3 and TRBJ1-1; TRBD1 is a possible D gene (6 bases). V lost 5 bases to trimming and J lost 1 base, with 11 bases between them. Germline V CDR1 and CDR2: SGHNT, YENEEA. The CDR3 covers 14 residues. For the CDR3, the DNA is TGTGCCAGCAGCCGGGGACAAGCGAACACTGAAGCTTTCTTT. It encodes CASSRGQANTEAFF.

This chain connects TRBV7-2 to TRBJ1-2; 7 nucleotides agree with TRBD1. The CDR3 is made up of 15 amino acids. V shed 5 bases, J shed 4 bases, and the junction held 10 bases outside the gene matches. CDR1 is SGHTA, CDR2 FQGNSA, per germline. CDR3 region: CASSPRQGIIYGYTF. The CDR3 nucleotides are TGTGCCAGCAGCCCAAGACAGGGCATCATCTATGGCTACACCTTC.

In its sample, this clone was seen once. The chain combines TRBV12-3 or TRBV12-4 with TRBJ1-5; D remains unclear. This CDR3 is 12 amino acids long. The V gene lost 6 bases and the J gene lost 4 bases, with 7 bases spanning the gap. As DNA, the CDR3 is TGTGCCAGCAGCAATAGAAATCAGCCCCAGCATTTT. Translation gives CASSNRNQPQHF.

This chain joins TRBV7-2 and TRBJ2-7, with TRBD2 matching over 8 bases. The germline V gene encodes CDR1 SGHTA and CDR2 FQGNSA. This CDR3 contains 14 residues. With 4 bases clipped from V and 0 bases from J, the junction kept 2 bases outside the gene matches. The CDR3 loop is CASSYGLASYEQYF. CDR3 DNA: TGTGCCAGCAGCTACGGACTAGCCTCCTACGAGCAGTACTTC.

CDR3: CATLMTGGREKLFF. The CDR3 nucleotides read TGTGCCACCCTCATGACAGGGGGCCGGGAAAAACTGTTTTTT. The chain joins TRBV19 to TRBJ1-4; 10 positions agree with TRBD1. CDR1 LNHDA and CDR2 SQIVND come from the germline V gene (reference sequence). Unmatched junction bases numbered 10, after V lost 10 bases and J lost 8 bases. The CDR3 sequence is 14 residues long.

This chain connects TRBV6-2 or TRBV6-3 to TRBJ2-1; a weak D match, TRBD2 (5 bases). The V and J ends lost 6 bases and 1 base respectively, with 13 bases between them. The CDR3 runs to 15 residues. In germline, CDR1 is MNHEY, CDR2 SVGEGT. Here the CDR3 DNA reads TGTGCCAGCAGCCCCCGCCGGGATTCCTACAATGAGCAGTTCTTC. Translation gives CASSPRRDSYNEQFF.

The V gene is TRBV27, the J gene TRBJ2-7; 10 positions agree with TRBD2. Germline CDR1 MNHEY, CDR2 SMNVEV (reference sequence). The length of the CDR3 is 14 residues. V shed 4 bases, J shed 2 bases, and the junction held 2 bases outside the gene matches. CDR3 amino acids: CASSSSGRAYEQYF. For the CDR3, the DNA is TGTGCCAGCAGTTCGAGCGGGAGGGCCTACGAGCAGTACTTC.

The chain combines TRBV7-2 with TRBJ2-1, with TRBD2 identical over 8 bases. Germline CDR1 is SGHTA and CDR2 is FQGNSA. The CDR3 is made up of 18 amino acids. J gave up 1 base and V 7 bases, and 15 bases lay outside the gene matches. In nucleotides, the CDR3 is TGTGCCAGCACCATTACATATCTAGCGGGTCAATCCTACAATGAGCAGTTCTTC. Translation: CASTITYLAGQSYNEQFF.

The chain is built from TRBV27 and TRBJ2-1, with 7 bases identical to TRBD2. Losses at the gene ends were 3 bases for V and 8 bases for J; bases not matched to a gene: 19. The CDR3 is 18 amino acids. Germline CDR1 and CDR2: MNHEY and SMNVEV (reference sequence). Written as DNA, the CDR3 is TGTGCCAGCAGTTTCGTACCCCCCGGGACTACACCCGTAGATGAGCAGTTCTTC. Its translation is CASSFVPPGTTPVDEQFF.

CDR3 DNA sequence: TGTGCCAGCAGTTTAGGGCAGCATAATCAGCCCCAGCATTTT. Amino acid sequence: CASSLGQHNQPQHF. This chain joins TRBV28 and TRBJ1-5, with no clear D. The CDR3 is 14 amino acids. Germline CDR1 and CDR2: MDHEN and SYDVKM. V was shortened by 2 bases and J by 4 bases, with 9 bases between the two germline ends. The full variable domain, with the rest looked up from reference TRBV28 and TRBJ1-5, is DVKVTQSSRYLVKRTGEKVFLECVQDMDHENMFWYRQDPGLGLRLIYFSYDVKMKEKGDIPEGYSVSREKKERFSLILESASTNQTSMYLCASSLGQHNQPQHFGDGTRLSIL.

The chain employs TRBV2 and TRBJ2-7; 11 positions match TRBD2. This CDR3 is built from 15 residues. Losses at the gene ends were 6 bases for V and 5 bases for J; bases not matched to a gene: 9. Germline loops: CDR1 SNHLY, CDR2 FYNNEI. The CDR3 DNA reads TGTGCCAGCAGCGCTAGCGGGAGGACCTCTGACGAGCAGTACTTC. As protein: CASSASGRTSDEQYF.

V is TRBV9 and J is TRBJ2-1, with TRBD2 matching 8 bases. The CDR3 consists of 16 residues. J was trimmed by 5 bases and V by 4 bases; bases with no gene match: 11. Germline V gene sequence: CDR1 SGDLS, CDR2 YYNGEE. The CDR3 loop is CASSPQGTRGNNEQFF. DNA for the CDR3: TGTGCCAGCAGCCCTCAGGGGACTAGGGGAAACAATGAGCAGTTCTTC.

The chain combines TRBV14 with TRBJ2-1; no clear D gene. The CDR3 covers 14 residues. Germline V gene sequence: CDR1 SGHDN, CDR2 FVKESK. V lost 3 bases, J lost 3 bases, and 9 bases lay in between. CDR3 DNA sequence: TGTGCCAGCAGCCAGGAAAACTACTACAATGAGCAGTTCTTC. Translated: CASSQENYYNEQFF.